This record covers a single T cell receptor beta chain. CDR3 length: 16 residues. Germline V gene data show CDR1 as MNHNS and CDR2 as SASEGT. V lost 4 bases to trimming and J lost 10 bases, with 23 bases between them. These data come from a study of tumor-infiltrating lymphocytes in primary liver carcinoma. Across the whole study: Those enrolled were patients of both sexes, who were aged 30 to 69 years.

Blood RNA was derived from unsorted whole blood, and germline DNA was extracted too. Before any surgery took place, 3 to 5 milliliters of peripheral blood were collected. Starting material of around 460 ng total RNA yielded TCR beta cDNA via a constant-region primer. Libraries covering TCR beta were generated through three nested multiplex PCR rounds (using a slightly modified ARM-PCR). Rounds one and two of PCR, each of about 10 cycles, were primed with TRBV1-TRBV30 forward primers and a C-beta reverse primer. Using its own MiXCR run on the multiplex PCR reads, TCRdb lists one record per CDR3 protein. The sample lists 310,000 or so distinct CDR3 sequences; 45% to 70% were seen once.

This TCR came from a woman younger than 45 with primary liver carcinoma and hepatitis B virus infection. The J gene is TRBJ1-5, the V gene TRBV6-1; tentatively, D is TRBD1 (6 bases). The sequencing sample was made of peripheral blood. Here the CDR3 DNA reads TGTGCCAGCAGTGCATCCACAGGGACCGATGATAACCCCCAGCATTTT. The encoded protein is CASSASTGTDDNPQHF.